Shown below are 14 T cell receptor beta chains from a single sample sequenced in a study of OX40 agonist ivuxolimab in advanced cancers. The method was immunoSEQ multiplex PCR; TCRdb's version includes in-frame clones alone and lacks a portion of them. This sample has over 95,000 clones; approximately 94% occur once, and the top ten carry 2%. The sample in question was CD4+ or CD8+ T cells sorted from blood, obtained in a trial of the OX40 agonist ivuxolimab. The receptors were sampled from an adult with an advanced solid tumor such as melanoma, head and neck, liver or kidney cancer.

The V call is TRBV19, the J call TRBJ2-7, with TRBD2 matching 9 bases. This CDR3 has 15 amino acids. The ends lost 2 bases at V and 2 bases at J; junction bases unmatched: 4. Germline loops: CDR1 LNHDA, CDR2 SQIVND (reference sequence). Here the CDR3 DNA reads TGTGCCAGTAGTATAACGACTAGCGGAACCTACGAGCAGTACTTC. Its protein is CASSITTSGTYEQYF.

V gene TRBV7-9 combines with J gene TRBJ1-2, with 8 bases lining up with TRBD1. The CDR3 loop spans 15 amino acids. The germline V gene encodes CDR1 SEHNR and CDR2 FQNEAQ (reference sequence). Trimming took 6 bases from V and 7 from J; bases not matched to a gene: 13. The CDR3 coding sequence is TGTGCCAGCAGGGGAATGTTGCAGGGGGCCGTTGGCTACACCTTC. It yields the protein CASRGMLQGAVGYTF.

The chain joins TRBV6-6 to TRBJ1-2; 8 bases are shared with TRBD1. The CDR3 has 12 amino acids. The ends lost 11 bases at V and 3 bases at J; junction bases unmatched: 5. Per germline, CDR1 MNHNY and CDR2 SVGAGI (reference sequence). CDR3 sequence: CAGTGGDYGYTF. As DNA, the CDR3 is TGTGCCGGTACAGGGGGTGACTATGGCTACACCTTC.

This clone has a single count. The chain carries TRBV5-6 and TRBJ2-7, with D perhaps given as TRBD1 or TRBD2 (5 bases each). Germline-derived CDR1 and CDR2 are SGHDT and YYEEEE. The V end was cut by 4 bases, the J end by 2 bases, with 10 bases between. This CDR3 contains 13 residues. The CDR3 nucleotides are TGTGCCAGCAGCGAGGGACGGGCCTACGAGCAGTACTTC. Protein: CASSEGRAYEQYF.

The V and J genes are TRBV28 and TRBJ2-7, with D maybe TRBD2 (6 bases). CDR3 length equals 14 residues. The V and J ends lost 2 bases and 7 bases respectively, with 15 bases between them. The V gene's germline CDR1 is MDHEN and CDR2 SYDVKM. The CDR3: CASSLGGDSREQYF. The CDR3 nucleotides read TGTGCCAGCAGTTTAGGAGGGGATTCCAGGGAGCAGTACTTC.

CDR3 DNA: TGTGCCAGCAGCTTAGGGGGATTCTACGAGCAGTACTTC. Amino acids: CASSLGGFYEQYF. The chain recombines TRBV7-8 with TRBJ2-7, with D unresolved. There are 13 residues in the CDR3. From germline, CDR1 is SGHVS and CDR2 FQNEAQ. V gave up 1 base and J gave up 3 bases, with 7 bases separating them. The whole variable domain, filled in from reference TRBV7-8 and TRBJ2-7, reads GAGVSQSPRYKVAKRGQDVALRCDPISGHVSLFWYQQALGQGPEFLTYFQNEAQLDKSGLPSDRFFAERPEGSVSTLKIQRTQQEDSAVYLCASSLGGFYEQYFGPGTRLTVT.

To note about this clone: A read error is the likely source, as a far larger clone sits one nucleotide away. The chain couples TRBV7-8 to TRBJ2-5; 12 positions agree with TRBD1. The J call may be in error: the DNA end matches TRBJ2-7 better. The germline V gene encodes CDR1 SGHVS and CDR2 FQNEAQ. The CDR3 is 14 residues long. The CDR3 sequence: CASSLGQGAYEQYF. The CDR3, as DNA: TGTGCCAGCAGCTTGGGACAGGGGGCTTACGAGCAGTACTTC.

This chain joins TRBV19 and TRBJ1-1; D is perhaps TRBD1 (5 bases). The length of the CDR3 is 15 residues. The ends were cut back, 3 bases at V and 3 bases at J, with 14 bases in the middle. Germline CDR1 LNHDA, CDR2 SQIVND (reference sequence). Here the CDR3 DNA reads TGTGCCAGTAGTATTTCGCGGGGGGGGTACACTGAAGCTTTCTTT. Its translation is CASSISRGGYTEAFF.

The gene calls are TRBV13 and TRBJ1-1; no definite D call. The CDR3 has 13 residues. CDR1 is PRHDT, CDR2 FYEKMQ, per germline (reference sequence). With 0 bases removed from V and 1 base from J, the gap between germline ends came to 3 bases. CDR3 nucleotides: TGTGCCAGCAGCTTAGGGGGGAACACTGAAGCTTTCTTT. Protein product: CASSLGGNTEAFF. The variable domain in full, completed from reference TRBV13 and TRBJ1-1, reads AAGVIQSPRHLIKEKRETATLKCYPIPRHDTVYWYQQGPGQDPQFLISFYEKMQSDKGSIPDRFSAQQFSDYHSELNMSSLELGDSALYFCASSLGGNTEAFFGQGTRLTVV.

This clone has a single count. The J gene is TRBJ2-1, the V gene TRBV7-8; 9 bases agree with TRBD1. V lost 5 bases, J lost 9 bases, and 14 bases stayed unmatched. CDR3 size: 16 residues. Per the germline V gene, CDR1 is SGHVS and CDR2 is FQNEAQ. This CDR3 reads CASSTTPGQGSFEQFF. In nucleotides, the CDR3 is TGTGCCAGCAGCACGACACCGGGACAGGGATCGTTTGAGCAGTTCTTC.

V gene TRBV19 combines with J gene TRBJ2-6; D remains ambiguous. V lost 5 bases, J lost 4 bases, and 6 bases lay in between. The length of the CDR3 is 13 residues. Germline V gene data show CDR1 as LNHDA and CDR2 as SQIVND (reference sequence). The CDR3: CASSLSGANVLTF. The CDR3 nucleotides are TGTGCCAGTAGTTTATCCGGGGCCAACGTCCTGACTTTC.

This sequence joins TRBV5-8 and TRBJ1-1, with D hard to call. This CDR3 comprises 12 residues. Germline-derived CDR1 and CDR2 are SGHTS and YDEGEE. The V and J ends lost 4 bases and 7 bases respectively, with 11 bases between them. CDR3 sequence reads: CASSPGRNEAFF. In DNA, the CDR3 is TGTGCCAGCAGCCCTGGGCGGAATGAAGCTTTCTTT.

CDR3 loop: CASSQDTGSYGYTF. CDR3 DNA sequence: TGCGCCAGCAGCCAAGACACAGGGAGTTATGGCTACACCTTC. This chain links TRBV4-1 with TRBJ1-2; tentative D call: TRBD1 (6 bases). Trimming took 0 bases from V and 5 from J, leaving 10 bases between them. Germline loops: CDR1 MGHRA, CDR2 YSYEKL. The CDR3 has 14 residues.

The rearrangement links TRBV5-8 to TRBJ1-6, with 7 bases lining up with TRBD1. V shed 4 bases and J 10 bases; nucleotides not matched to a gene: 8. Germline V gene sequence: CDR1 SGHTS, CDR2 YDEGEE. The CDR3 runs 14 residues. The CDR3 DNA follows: TGTGCCAGCAGCAGAACAGGGGTGGGGTCACCCCTCCACTTT. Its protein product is CASSRTGVGSPLHF.